These 15 T cell receptor beta chains were all obtained from the same sample, sequenced in a study of Graves' ophthalmopathy and Graves' hyperthyroidism (dated by TCRdb to 2017 to 2018). The instrument given in TCRdb is Illumina HiSeq 2000. TCR beta CDR3 regions were amplified from RNA transcripts for repertoire sequencing. The first round of RT-PCR was done with HTBI primers and the Qiagen OneStep RT-PCR kit, and was followed by a second round of multiplex PCR, then size selection and purification. TCRdb reprocessing: public reads trimmed at Q25 with fastp, clones called with MiXCR, in-frame beta chains kept. Each CDR3 protein gets just one entry, which takes the most common genes and DNA from the rows behind it. The sample table lists approximately 1.2 million distinct CDR3 sequences, 36% of them with a count of one. Roughly 10% of the sample is taken by the ten largest. The sequenced material came from peripheral blood or thyroid tissue (not recorded which). The receptors derive from an adult man with Graves' hyperthyroidism.

This clonotype was seen only once. CDR3 residues: CASVEGRMNTGELFF. CDR3 in DNA: TGTGCCAGCGTTGAAGGCCGGATGAACACCGGGGAGCTGTTTTTT. This chain links TRBV6-4 with TRBJ2-2; D is uncertain. The ends were cut back, 8 bases at V and 1 base at J, with 14 bases in the middle. CDR1 is MRHNA, CDR2 SNTAGT, per germline. This CDR3 is 15 amino acids long.

This clonotype appeared many times. The rearrangement links TRBV7-2 to TRBJ2-7; D is uncertain. Germline loops: CDR1 SGHTA, CDR2 FQGNSA. V was clipped by 1 base and J by 2 bases, with 6 bases between them. The CDR3 loop spans 13 amino acids. CDR3 region: CASSLVATYEQYF. The DNA of the CDR3 is TGTGCCAGCAGCTTAGTCGCAACCTACGAGCAGTACTTC.

This chain joins TRBV7-2 and TRBJ1-5; the D gene is possibly TRBD1 (5 bases). Per the germline V gene, CDR1 is SGHTA and CDR2 is FQGNSA. This CDR3 is 12 amino acids long. V shed 5 bases and J shed 11 bases, with 13 bases lying between them. CDR3 sequence reads: CASSHPLGAQHF. In DNA, the CDR3 is TGTGCCAGCAGCCACCCATTAGGGGCCCAGCATTTT. Full variable domain (outside the CDR3, taken from reference TRBV7-2 and TRBJ1-5): GAGVSQSPSNKVTEKGKDVELRCDPISGHTALYWYRQSLGQGLEFLIYFQGNSAPDKSGLPSDRFSAERTGGSVSTLTIQRTQQEDSAVYLCASSHPLGAQHFGDGTRLSIL.

In regard to this clonotype: Germline and junction disagree at one end, which may indicate a read error. V and J are TRBV10-3 and TRBJ2-5; D is uncertain. Germline V CDR1 and CDR2: ENHRY, SYGVKD. The CDR3 length is 12 residues. CDR3 amino acids: CASSYVPETQYF. CDR3 DNA sequence: TGTGCCAGCAGTTACGTTCCGGAGACCCAGTACTTC.

Turning to this clonotype: A read error is possible here, since a much larger clone lies one base away. The J gene is TRBJ1-2, the V gene TRBV20-1; D gene uncertain. This CDR3 has 11 amino acids. In germline, CDR1 is DFQATT, CDR2 SNEGSKA (reference sequence). The germline V and J ends were trimmed by 4 bases and 6 bases, with 9 bases remaining between them. The CDR3 DNA reads as TGCAGTGCTACTATAGCGAATGGCTACACCTTC. Residues: CSATIANGYTF.

The chain couples TRBV19 to TRBJ1-1; D gene unclear. V dropped 3 bases and J dropped 0 bases, with 11 bases sitting between them. CDR1 LNHDA and CDR2 SQIVND come from the germline V gene (reference sequence). The CDR3 totals 15 residues. CDR3 coding DNA: TGTGCCAGTAGTATCTGGGGTGCGATGAACACTGAAGCTTTCTTT. Translating it yields CASSIWGAMNTEAFF.

Turning to this clonotype: This sequence may be a read error, since a much larger clone differs from it by one base. The gene calls are TRBV9 and TRBJ2-7; TRBD1 matches at 7 bases. Germline V CDR1 and CDR2: SGDLS, YYNGEE. The CDR3 has 14 amino acids. The CDR3 nucleotides are TGTGCCAGCGGCGCGACAGGGATCTCCTCCGAGCAGTACTTC. Protein product: CASGATGISSEQYF.

The chain joins TRBV7-9 to TRBJ2-2; the match to TRBD1 covers 9 bases. V shed 1 base and J 4 bases; nucleotides not matched to a gene: 7. CDR3 length equals 17 residues. Looked up from germline, CDR1 is SEHNR and CDR2 is FQNEAQ (reference sequence). The CDR3, as DNA: TGTGCCAGCAGCTTAGGAGCCGGGACAGGGAGCACCGGGGAGCTGTTTTTT. Protein sequence: CASSLGAGTGSTGELFF.

There are a few counts of this clonotype. V and J are TRBV2 and TRBJ2-5; maybe TRBD1 (6 bases). Germline V lookup: CDR1 SNHLY, CDR2 FYNNEI. The CDR3 is 16 amino acids. Trimming shortened V by 5 bases and J by 0 bases, and 16 bases separated the two germline ends. As DNA, the CDR3 is TGTGCCAGCAGTTACTCAGGGGACACGTACCAAGAGACCCAGTACTTC. Amino acids: CASSYSGDTYQETQYF.

The chain joins TRBV20-1 to TRBJ1-1; no clear D. V was cut by 3 bases and J by 10 bases, with 9 bases left in between. Germline V gene data show CDR1 as DFQATT and CDR2 as SNEGSKA (reference sequence). This CDR3 is built from 10 residues. DNA of the CDR3: TGCAGTGCTAGGGCCCCGGTAGCTTTCTTT. Amino acids: CSARAPVAFF.

This clonotype showed up just a few times. This rearrangement joins TRBV10-1 to TRBJ2-5, with unresolved D. This CDR3 is built from 13 residues. From germline, CDR1 is WNHNN and CDR2 SYGVQD (reference sequence). Trimming stripped 6 bases from V and 4 bases from J, with 12 bases between. The CDR3 DNA is TGCGCCAGCAGCCCGGCCTGGGGAGAGACCCAGTACTTC. The encoded protein is CASSPAWGETQYF.

The chain combines TRBV28 with TRBJ2-5; 8 bases are shared with TRBD1. Germline CDR1 reads MDHEN; CDR2 reads SYDVKM. Unmatched junction bases numbered 6, after V lost 7 bases and J lost 2 bases. The CDR3 consists of 14 residues. The CDR3 protein is CASKPGDRQETQYF. CDR3 coding DNA: TGTGCCAGCAAGCCGGGGGACAGGCAAGAGACCCAGTACTTC.

V and J are TRBV20-1 and TRBJ2-7; D remains unclear. Germline V gives CDR1 DFQATT, CDR2 SNEGSKA (reference sequence). V was clipped by 0 bases and J by 2 bases, with 11 bases between them. CDR3 length: 14 residues. The CDR3 loop is CSARDGSGTYEQYF. CDR3 in DNA: TGCAGTGCTAGAGATGGGTCTGGCACCTACGAGCAGTACTTC.

This clonotype was recorded a few times. This chain joins TRBV20-1 and TRBJ2-7; 8 bases agree with TRBD2. CDR1 is DFQATT and CDR2 is SNEGSKA in the germline V gene (reference sequence). CDR3 length: 16 amino acids. Trimming removed 3 bases from V and 2 bases from J; junction bases left unmatched: 12. CDR3 DNA sequence: TGCAGTGCTAGCTCTCTAGCGGGTTCCCCTACCTACGAGCAGTACTTC. Its translation: CSASSLAGSPTYEQYF.

In this sample, this clonotype turned up a few times. CDR3 protein: CASSPYRQSSGNTIYF. CDR3 coding DNA: TGTGCCAGCAGTCCCTACAGGCAGAGCTCTGGAAACACCATATATTTT. This rearrangement joins TRBV6-5 to TRBJ1-3; possibly TRBD1 for D (5 bases). V was trimmed by 5 bases and J by 0 bases, leaving 14 bases between them. The germline gives CDR1 MNHEY, CDR2 SVGAGI. The CDR3 has 16 residues.